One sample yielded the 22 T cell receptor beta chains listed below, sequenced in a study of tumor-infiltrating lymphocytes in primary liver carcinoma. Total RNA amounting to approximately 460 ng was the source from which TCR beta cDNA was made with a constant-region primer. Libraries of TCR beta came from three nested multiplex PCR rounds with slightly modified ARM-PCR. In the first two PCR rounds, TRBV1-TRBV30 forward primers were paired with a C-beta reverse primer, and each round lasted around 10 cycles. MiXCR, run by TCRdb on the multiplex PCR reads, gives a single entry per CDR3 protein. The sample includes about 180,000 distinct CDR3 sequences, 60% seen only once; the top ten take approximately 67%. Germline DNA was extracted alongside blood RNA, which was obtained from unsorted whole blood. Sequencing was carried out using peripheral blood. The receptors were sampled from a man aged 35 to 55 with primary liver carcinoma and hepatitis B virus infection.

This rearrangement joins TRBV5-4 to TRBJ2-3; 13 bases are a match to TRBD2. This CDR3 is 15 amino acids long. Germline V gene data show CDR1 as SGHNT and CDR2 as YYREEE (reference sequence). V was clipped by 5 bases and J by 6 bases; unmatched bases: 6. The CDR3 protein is CASRLWTSGSDTQYF. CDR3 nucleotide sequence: TGTGCCAGCAGACTTTGGACTAGCGGGAGTGATACGCAGTATTTT.

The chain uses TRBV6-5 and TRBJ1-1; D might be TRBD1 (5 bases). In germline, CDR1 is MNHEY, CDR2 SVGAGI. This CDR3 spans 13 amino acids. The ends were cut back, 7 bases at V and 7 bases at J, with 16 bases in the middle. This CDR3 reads CASTRSGTVEAFF. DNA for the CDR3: TGTGCCAGCACTAGATCCGGGACTGTTGAAGCTTTCTTT.

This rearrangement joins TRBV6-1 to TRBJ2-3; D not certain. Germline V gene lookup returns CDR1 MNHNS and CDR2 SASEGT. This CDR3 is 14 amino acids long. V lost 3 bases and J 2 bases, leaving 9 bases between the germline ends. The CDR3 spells CASSDTEPTDTQYF. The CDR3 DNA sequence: TGTGCCAGCAGTGACACTGAACCCACAGATACGCAGTATTTT.

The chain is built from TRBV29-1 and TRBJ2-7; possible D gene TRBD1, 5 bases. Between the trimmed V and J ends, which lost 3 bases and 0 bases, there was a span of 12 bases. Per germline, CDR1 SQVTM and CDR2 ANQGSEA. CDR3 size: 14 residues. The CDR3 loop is CSVDKQGSSYEQYF. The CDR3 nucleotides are TGCAGCGTTGATAAGCAGGGTAGCTCCTACGAGCAGTACTTC.

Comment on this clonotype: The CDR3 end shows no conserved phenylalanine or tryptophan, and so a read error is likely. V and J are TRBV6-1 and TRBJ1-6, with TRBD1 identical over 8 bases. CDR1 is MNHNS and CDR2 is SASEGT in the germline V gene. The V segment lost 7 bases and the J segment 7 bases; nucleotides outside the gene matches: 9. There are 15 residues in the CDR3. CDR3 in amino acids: CASNRDRGLNSPLHS. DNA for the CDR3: TGTGCCAGCAACCGAGACAGGGGTCTGAATTCACCCCTCCACTCT.

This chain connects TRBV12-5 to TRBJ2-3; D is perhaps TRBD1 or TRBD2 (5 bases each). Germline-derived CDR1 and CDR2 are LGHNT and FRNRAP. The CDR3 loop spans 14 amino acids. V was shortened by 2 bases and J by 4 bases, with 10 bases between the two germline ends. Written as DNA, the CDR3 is TGTGCTAGTGGTTTGTCACGGGACCCAGATACGCAGTATTTT. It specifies CASGLSRDPDTQYF.

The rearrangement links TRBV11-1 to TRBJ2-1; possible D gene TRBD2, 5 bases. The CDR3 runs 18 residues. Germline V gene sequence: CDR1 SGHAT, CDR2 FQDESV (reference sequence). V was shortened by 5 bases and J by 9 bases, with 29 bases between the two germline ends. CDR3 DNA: TGTGCCAGCAGCCGACTAAACCCTAGCCCTTACTCCTACGTTGAGCAGTTCTTC. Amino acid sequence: CASSRLNPSPYSYVEQFF.

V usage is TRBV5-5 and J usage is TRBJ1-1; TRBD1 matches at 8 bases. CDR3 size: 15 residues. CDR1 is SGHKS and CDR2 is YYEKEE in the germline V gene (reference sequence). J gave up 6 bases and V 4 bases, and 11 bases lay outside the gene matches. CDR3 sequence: CASSLRTGLGPEAFF. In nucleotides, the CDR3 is TGTGCCAGCAGCCTCCGGACAGGGTTGGGTCCTGAAGCTTTCTTT.

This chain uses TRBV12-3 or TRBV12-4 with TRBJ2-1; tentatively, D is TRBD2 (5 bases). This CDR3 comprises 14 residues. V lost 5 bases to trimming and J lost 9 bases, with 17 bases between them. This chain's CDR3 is CASSPGSVPGEQFF. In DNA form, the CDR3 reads TGTGCCAGCAGTCCTGGTAGCGTCCCTGGTGAGCAGTTCTTC.

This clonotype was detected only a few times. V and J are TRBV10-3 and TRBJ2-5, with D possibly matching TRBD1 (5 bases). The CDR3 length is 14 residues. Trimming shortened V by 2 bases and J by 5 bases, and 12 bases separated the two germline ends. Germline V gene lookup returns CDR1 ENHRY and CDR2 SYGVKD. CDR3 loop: CAISEGPSGETQYF. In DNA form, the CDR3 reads TGTGCCATCAGTGAGGGGCCCTCAGGGGAGACCCAGTACTTC.

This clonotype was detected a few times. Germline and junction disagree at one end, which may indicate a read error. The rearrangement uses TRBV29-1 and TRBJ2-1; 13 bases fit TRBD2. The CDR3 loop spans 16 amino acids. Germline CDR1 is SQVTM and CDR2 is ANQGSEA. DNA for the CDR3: TGCAGCGTCGATGGGACTAGCGGGAATTCCTACAATAAGCAGTTCTTC. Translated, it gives CSVDGTSGNSYNKQFF.

CDR3 coding DNA: TGTGCCAGCATTCCGAGGGAGTCGACCTACAATGAGCAGTTCTTC. Amino acids: CASIPRESTYNEQFF. The chain is built from TRBV28 and TRBJ2-1, with a possible D match to TRBD2 (5 bases). Germline assignment: CDR1 MDHEN and CDR2 SYDVKM. This CDR3 spans 15 amino acids. V lost 7 bases to trimming and J lost 2 bases, with 15 bases between them.

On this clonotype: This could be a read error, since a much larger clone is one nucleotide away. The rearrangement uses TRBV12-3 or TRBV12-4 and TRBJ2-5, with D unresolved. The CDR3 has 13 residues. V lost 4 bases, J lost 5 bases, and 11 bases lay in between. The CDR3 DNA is TGTGCCAGCAGTTACAAGGTCCGGGAGACCCAGTACTTC. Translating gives CASSYKVRETQYF.

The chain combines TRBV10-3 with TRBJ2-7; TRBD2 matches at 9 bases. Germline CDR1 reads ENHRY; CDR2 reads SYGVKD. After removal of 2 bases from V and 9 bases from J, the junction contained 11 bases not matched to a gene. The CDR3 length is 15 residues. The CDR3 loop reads CAISEAGGELNVQYF. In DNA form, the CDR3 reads TGTGCCATCAGTGAGGCGGGAGGGGAGTTAAACGTGCAGTACTTC.

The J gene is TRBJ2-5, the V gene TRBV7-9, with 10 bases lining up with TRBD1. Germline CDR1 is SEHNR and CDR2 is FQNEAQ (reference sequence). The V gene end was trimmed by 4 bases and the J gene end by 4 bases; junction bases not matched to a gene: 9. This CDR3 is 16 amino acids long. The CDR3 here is CASSSRDRGVRETQYF. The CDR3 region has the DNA TGTGCCAGCAGCTCGAGGGACAGGGGTGTTCGAGAGACCCAGTACTTC.

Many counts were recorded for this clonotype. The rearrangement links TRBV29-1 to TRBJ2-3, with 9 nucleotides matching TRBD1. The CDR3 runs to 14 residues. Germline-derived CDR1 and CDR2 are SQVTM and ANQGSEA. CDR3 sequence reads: CSSTGGAGTDTQYF. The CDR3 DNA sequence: TGCAGTTCTACAGGGGGCGCTGGCACAGATACGCAGTATTTT.

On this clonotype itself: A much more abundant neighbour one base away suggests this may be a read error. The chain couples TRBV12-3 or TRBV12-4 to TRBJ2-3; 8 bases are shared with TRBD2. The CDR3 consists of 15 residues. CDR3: CANSLRGLVTDTQYF. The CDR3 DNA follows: TGTGCCAACAGTTTGAGGGGACTAGTCACAGATACGCAGTATTTT.

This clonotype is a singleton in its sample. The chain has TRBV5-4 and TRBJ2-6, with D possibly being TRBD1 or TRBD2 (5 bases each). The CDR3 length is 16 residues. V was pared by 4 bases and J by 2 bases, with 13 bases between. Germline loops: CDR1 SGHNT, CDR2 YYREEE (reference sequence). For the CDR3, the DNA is TGTGCCAGCAGCGACCCAGGGCGGGCTGGGGCCAACGTCCTGACTTTC. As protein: CASSDPGRAGANVLTF. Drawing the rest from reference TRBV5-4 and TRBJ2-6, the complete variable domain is ETGVTQSPTHLIKTRGQQVTLRCSSQSGHNTVSWYQQALGQGPQFIFQYYREEENGRGNFPPRFSGLQFPNYSSELNVNALELDDSALYLCASSDPGRAGANVLTFGAGSRLTVL.

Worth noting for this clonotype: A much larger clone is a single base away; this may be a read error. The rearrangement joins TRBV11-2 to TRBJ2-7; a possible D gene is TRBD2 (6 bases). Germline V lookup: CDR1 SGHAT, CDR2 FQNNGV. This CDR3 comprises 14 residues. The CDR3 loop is CSSSLYLANYEQYF. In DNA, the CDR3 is TGTTCCAGCAGCTTATACCTAGCGAACTACGAGCAGTACTTC.

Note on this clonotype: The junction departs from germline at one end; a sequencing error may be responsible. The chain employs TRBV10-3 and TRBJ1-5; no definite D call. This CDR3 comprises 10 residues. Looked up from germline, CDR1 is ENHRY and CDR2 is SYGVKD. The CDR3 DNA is TGTGTCATCGGCGATCAGCCCCAGCATTTT. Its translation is CVIGDQPQHF.

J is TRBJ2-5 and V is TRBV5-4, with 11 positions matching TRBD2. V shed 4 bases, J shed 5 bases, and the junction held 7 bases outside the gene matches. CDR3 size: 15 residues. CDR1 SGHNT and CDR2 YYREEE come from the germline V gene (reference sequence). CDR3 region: CASSALAGDRETQYF. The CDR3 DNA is TGTGCCAGCAGCGCACTAGCGGGAGACAGGGAGACCCAGTACTTC.

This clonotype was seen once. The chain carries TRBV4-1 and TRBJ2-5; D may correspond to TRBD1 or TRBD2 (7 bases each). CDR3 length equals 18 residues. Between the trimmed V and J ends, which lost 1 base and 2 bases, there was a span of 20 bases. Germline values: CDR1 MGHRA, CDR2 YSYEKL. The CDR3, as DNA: TGCGCCAGCAGCCAAGGCCGTGCCCGACAGGGACTACAAGAGACCCAGTACTTC. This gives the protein CASSQGRARQGLQETQYF.